The 22 T cell receptor beta chains below come from one sample, sequenced in a study of T cell repertoires in cytomegalovirus infection. Via MiXCR, TCRdb re-called the reads, giving one row per CDR3 protein. The sample lists 350,000 to 450,000 distinct CDR3 sequences, roughly 20% occurring once. The sample was PBMCs. These receptor sequences come from a human donor in good health (CMV status not recorded). Some clones in this sample may be carry-over from other donors' samples.

The CDR3 DNA follows: TGCGCCAGCAGCCGAGATGTCGGTTATGAGACCCAGTACTTC. It translates to CASSRDVGYETQYF. The J gene is TRBJ2-5, the V gene TRBV4-1; D gene uncertain. This CDR3 spans 14 amino acids. V lost 4 bases and J 5 bases, leaving 14 bases between the germline ends. CDR1 and CDR2 from the germline V gene are MGHRA and YSYEKL.

In DNA, the CDR3 is TGCAGTGCTAGAGTCTTAGGGAGAAACACCATATATTTT. Translation gives CSARVLGRNTIYF. The V call is TRBV20-1, the J call TRBJ1-3; D is unclear. V lost 1 base and J 5 bases, leaving 9 bases between the germline ends. The CDR3 has 13 amino acids. The germline V gene has CDR1 DFQATT and CDR2 SNEGSKA (reference sequence).

This clonotype was seen once. The CDR3 here is CASSIIGVLEGYTF. In nucleotides, the CDR3 is TGTGCCAGTAGTATAATTGGGGTCCTAGAAGGCTACACCTTC. The chain links TRBV19 to TRBJ1-2; D gene uncertain. The CDR3 length is 14 residues. Looked up from germline, CDR1 is LNHDA and CDR2 is SQIVND (reference sequence). Trimming took off 2 bases at V and 8 bases at J, with 15 bases between the two ends.

The chain employs TRBV2 and TRBJ2-5, with D possibly matching TRBD2 (6 bases). CDR1 SNHLY and CDR2 FYNNEI come from the germline V gene. The CDR3 sequence is 15 residues long. The V and J ends lost 7 bases and 2 bases respectively, with 17 bases between them. CDR3 nucleotides: TGTGCCAGCAACTCGCTCGGGGGAACACAAGAGACCCAGTACTTC. Protein sequence: CASNSLGGTQETQYF.

This clonotype has at least ten counts. The rearrangement links TRBV7-9 to TRBJ2-5, with 8 bases matching TRBD1. The CDR3 length is 15 residues. The trim removed 2 bases at V and 5 bases at J, leaving 7 bases unmatched. Germline loops: CDR1 SEHNR, CDR2 FQNEAQ (reference sequence). CDR3 sequence reads: CASSLWGRGLETQYF. CDR3 nucleotides: TGTGCCAGCAGCTTATGGGGCAGGGGGCTCGAGACCCAGTACTTC.

A note on this clonotype: No conserved phenylalanine or tryptophan is present at the end of the CDR3, so a read error is the likely explanation. The chain couples TRBV2 to TRBJ2-1; 9 bases fit TRBD1. With 6 bases clipped from V and 0 bases from J, the junction kept 3 bases outside the gene matches. Per the germline V gene, CDR1 is SNHLY and CDR2 is FYNNEI. CDR3 size: 15 residues. CDR3: CASRDRGSSYNEQFL. In nucleotides, the CDR3 is TGTGCCAGCAGGGACAGGGGTAGCTCCTACAATGAGCAGTTCTTA.

This clonotype was seen ten or more times. The chain uses TRBV7-2 and TRBJ2-5; D is ambiguous. V dropped 4 bases and J dropped 7 bases, with 13 bases sitting between them. This CDR3 region has 13 residues. The germline V gene has CDR1 SGHTA and CDR2 FQGNSA. Here the CDR3 reads CASSSRGVTTQYF. As DNA, the CDR3 is TGTGCCAGCAGCTCTCGTGGGGTAACGACCCAGTACTTC.

The rearrangement uses TRBV14 and TRBJ2-1, with D unclear. This CDR3 contains 15 residues. V was pared by 4 bases and J by 0 bases, with 10 bases between. The germline CDR1 and CDR2 sequences are SGHDN and FVKESK. This chain's CDR3 is CASSLLPSSYNEQFF. CDR3 in DNA: TGTGCCAGCAGCCTTCTTCCCTCCTCCTACAATGAGCAGTTCTTC.

This clonotype was observed many times. V and J are TRBV7-2 and TRBJ2-3; TRBD2 is a possible D gene (6 bases). From germline, CDR1 is SGHTA and CDR2 FQGNSA. The CDR3 extends over 15 amino acids. V dropped 1 base and J dropped 2 bases, with 10 bases sitting between them. CDR3 nucleotides: TGTGCCAGCAGCTTAGGGGCGGGGTACACAGATACGCAGTATTTT. This encodes CASSLGAGYTDTQYF.

This clonotype has just a few counts. CDR3 coding DNA: TGTGCCAGCAGTTCTGGGACAGGCTCCTACAATGAGCAGTTCTTC. Translated: CASSSGTGSYNEQFF. V and J are TRBV27 and TRBJ2-1, with TRBD1 identical over 8 bases. V lost 4 bases, J lost 0 bases, and 2 bases stayed unmatched. Germline CDR1 is MNHEY and CDR2 is SMNVEV (reference sequence). CDR3 length equals 15 residues.

This clonotype was observed many times. The chain has TRBV7-6 and TRBJ2-7; 8 positions match TRBD1. Losses at the gene ends were 5 bases for V and 1 base for J; bases not matched to a gene: 7. The CDR3 runs to 15 residues. The germline V gene encodes CDR1 SGHVS and CDR2 FNYEAQ. CDR3 DNA sequence: TGTGCCAGCAGCCCGCCACAGGGGGTATCCTACGAGCAGTACTTC. Translating gives CASSPPQGVSYEQYF.

This clonotype showed up just a few times. The chain links TRBV12-3 or TRBV12-4 to TRBJ2-3; D unclear. V lost 6 bases and J 3 bases, leaving 10 bases between the germline ends. This CDR3 spans 13 amino acids. CDR3 in amino acids: CASSAQGTDTQYF. The DNA for the CDR3 is TGTGCCAGCAGCGCCCAAGGGACAGATACGCAGTATTTT.

This clonotype came up a few times. V gene TRBV7-9 combines with J gene TRBJ2-4, with 9 bases that match TRBD2. Trimming cost V 5 bases and J 11 bases; bases outside gene matches: 10. This CDR3 contains 14 residues. The germline gives CDR1 SEHNR, CDR2 FQNEAQ (reference sequence). The CDR3 DNA reads as TGTGCCAGCAGCCCGCGACTAGCGGAAACCCTTCAGTACTTC. Translated: CASSPRLAETLQYF.

J is TRBJ2-2 and V is TRBV5-1; D may be TRBD2 (6 bases). Trimming took off 4 bases at V and 3 bases at J, with 13 bases between the two ends. The CDR3 is made up of 15 amino acids. Germline V gene lookup returns CDR1 SGHRS and CDR2 YFSETQ. The CDR3 DNA is TGCGCCAGCAGCAGCGCCGGGACTGACACCGGGGAGCTGTTTTTT. The encoded protein is CASSSAGTDTGELFF.

This clonotype occurred many times. V usage is TRBV7-8 and J usage is TRBJ2-3, with a possible D match to TRBD2 (5 bases). CDR3 length: 12 residues. Trimming left V 4 bases short and J 7 bases short, with 9 bases between. Germline CDR1 is SGHVS and CDR2 is FQNEAQ. CDR3 sequence (DNA): TGTGCCAGCAGCTCCCCCGGGAATACGCAGTATTTT. Translating gives CASSSPGNTQYF.

V usage is TRBV12-3 or TRBV12-4 and J usage is TRBJ2-7; a weak D match, TRBD2 (6 bases). Trimming left V 4 bases short and J 3 bases short, with 13 bases between. The CDR3 runs to 14 residues. In DNA form, the CDR3 reads TGTGCCAGCAGTTCGGAGGAGGGCATCTACGAGCAGTACTTC. Translation: CASSSEEGIYEQYF.

This clonotype was counted many times. The J gene is TRBJ2-3, the V gene TRBV7-2; no reliable D call. CDR1 and CDR2 from the germline V gene are SGHTA and FQGNSA. The CDR3 extends over 14 amino acids. Trimming removed 7 bases from V and 1 base from J, with 12 bases in between. The CDR3 DNA follows: TGTGCCAGCACGAAGGGTCGGGGCACAGATACGCAGTATTTT. This sequence encodes CASTKGRGTDTQYF.

This clonotype was seen ten or more times. This chain links TRBV7-2 with TRBJ2-5; 10 positions agree with TRBD2. Looked up from germline, CDR1 is SGHTA and CDR2 is FQGNSA. The CDR3 spans 17 residues. The V and J ends lost 5 bases and 3 bases, in that order; junction bases with no gene match: 12. The CDR3 bases are TGTGCCAGCAGCACCCGGAGGCTCAGCGGGGGGGAAGAGACCCAGTACTTC. Protein: CASSTRRLSGGEETQYF. Variable domain in full (rest from reference TRBV7-2 and TRBJ2-5): GAGVSQSPSNKVTEKGKDVELRCDPISGHTALYWYRQSLGQGLEFLIYFQGNSAPDKSGLPSDRFSAERTGGSVSTLTIQRTQQEDSAVYLCASSTRRLSGGEETQYFGPGTRLLVL.

This clonotype was recorded many times. V usage is TRBV18 and J usage is TRBJ1-5; 10 positions match TRBD1. CDR1 is KGHSH and CDR2 is LQKENI in the germline V gene. The CDR3 spans 16 residues. V lost 0 bases and J lost 3; bases outside the gene matches: 2. CDR3 protein: CASSPPGQGSNQPQHF. As DNA, the CDR3 is TGTGCCAGCTCACCACCGGGACAGGGGTCCAATCAGCCCCAGCATTTT.

The chain couples TRBV7-9 to TRBJ2-4, with 10 bases that match TRBD2. Germline V gene sequence: CDR1 SEHNR, CDR2 FQNEAQ (reference sequence). The length of the CDR3 is 16 residues. After removal of 5 bases from V and 9 bases from J, the junction contained 13 bases not matched to a gene. The CDR3: CASSPGLAMDEVIQYF. The DNA of the CDR3 is TGTGCCAGCAGCCCGGGACTAGCGATGGATGAAGTCATTCAGTACTTC.

As for this clonotype: With a much larger clone just one base away, this may be a read error. The chain has TRBV7-9 and TRBJ1-1, with no clear D. Germline V gene data show CDR1 as SEHNR and CDR2 as FQNEAQ (reference sequence). V dropped 10 bases and J dropped 0 bases, with 3 bases sitting between them. CDR3 length: 10 amino acids. CDR3 nucleotides: TGTGCCACCATGAACACTGAAGCTTTCTTT. This sequence encodes CATMNTEAFF.

The V gene is TRBV4-2, the J gene TRBJ2-5; D remains ambiguous. The CDR3 covers 14 residues. Germline V gives CDR1 LGHNA, CDR2 YNFKEQ. V was pared by 1 base and J by 6 bases, with 12 bases between. In nucleotides, the CDR3 is TGTGCCAGCAGCCAAGTTGCCAGTGGGAAGACCCAGTACTTC. This translates into CASSQVASGKTQYF.